The T cell receptor beta chain under discussion was sequenced for a study of blood T cell repertoires in COVID-19. Study summary: COVID-19 samples collected from the United States, Italy and Spain covered acute and convalescent phases.

The CDR3 length is 15 residues. Deletions cut 0 bases from V and 6 bases from J, with 16 bases between. Germline V gene lookup returns CDR1 SGHRS and CDR2 YFSETQ. Using immunoSEQ multiplex PCR, the repertoire was profiled, and TCRdb retains in-frame clones only, with some absent. Seen here are about 180,000 clones, about 89% observed once, and the top ten hold about 1.9%. This sequence joins TRBV5-1 and TRBJ2-7; TRBD2 is a possible D gene (6 bases). The origin of this receptor is a man younger than 30 who had recovered from COVID-19. The specimen sequenced was peripheral blood. The CDR3 DNA reads TGCGCCAGCAGCTTGGGGTGGGGACTTCGTCTCGAGCAGTACTTC. Translating it yields CASSLGWGLRLEQYF.